Below are 25 T cell receptor beta chains sequenced from a single sample in a study of CD8 T cells in Susac syndrome. RNA amounts of roughly 0.45 to 1 ug underwent reverse transcription with random hexamers. TCRdb recomputed calls from the immunoSEQ multiplex PCR reads with MiXCR, one row per CDR3 protein. The profile covers about 69,000 distinct CDR3 sequences, with 90% to 95% appearing a single time and approximately 0.46% taken by the ten largest. Sequences were obtained from CD8+ T cells from PBMCs. The receptors shown here come from a human donor with multiple sclerosis.

The rearrangement links TRBV27 to TRBJ2-2; either TRBD1 or TRBD2 may fit D (5 bases each). Germline loops: CDR1 MNHEY, CDR2 SMNVEV (reference sequence). The CDR3 is 15 residues long. Trimming stripped 4 bases from V and 3 bases from J, with 12 bases between. CDR3: CASSSMGTHTGELFF. CDR3 DNA: TGTGCCAGCAGTTCAATGGGGACCCACACCGGGGAGCTGTTTTTT.

The chain uses TRBV27 and TRBJ1-2, with a weak D call TRBD1 (5 bases). V shed 5 bases and J shed 3 bases, with 16 bases lying between them. The germline gives CDR1 MNHEY, CDR2 SMNVEV (reference sequence). The CDR3 covers 15 residues. CDR3 sequence reads: CASSPSRGGDYGYTF. DNA of the CDR3: TGTGCCAGCAGTCCCTCCCGGGGGGGGGACTATGGCTACACCTTC.

This clonotype was found once. The chain employs TRBV13 and TRBJ2-1; D not resolved. Trimming took off 3 bases at V and 0 bases at J, with 12 bases between the two ends. CDR1 PRHDT and CDR2 FYEKMQ come from the germline V gene (reference sequence). The CDR3 is 16 amino acids. CDR3 region: CASSLGFSSSYNEQFF. The CDR3 coding sequence is TGTGCCAGCAGCTTGGGGTTCAGCAGCTCCTACAATGAGCAGTTCTTC.

The V call is TRBV5-1, the J call TRBJ2-1; D ambiguous. This CDR3 has 13 amino acids. Germline CDR1 reads SGHRS; CDR2 reads YFSETQ. Trimming cost V 8 bases and J 6 bases, with 15 bases left between them. This chain's CDR3 is CASTDPPGNEQFF. The CDR3 nucleotides read TGCGCCAGTACGGACCCCCCTGGCAATGAGCAGTTCTTC.

The genes are TRBV20-1 and TRBJ2-7; TRBD1 is a possible D gene (5 bases). Germline CDR1 is DFQATT and CDR2 is SNEGSKA (reference sequence). This CDR3 is 13 amino acids long. Trimming shortened V by 3 bases and J by 2 bases, and 11 bases separated the two germline ends. CDR3 region: CSASLPGTYEQYF. Here the CDR3 DNA reads TGCAGTGCTAGTCTACCAGGGACCTACGAGCAGTACTTC.

The chain links TRBV5-4 to TRBJ2-1; 9 positions match TRBD1. The length of the CDR3 is 14 residues. The germline gives CDR1 SGHNT, CDR2 YYREEE (reference sequence). Germline trimming cut 2 bases from V and 8 bases from J; bases unmatched to any gene: 5. CDR3 DNA sequence: TGTGCCAGCAGCTTTACAGGGGGCCGTGATGAGCAGTTCTTC. Protein product: CASSFTGGRDEQFF.

V usage is TRBV24-1 and J usage is TRBJ2-2; 8 bases match TRBD1. Germline loops: CDR1 KGHDR, CDR2 SFDVKD. After removal of 3 bases from V and 1 base from J, the junction contained 12 bases not matched to a gene. The CDR3 covers 19 residues. The CDR3 DNA sequence: TGTGCCACCAGTGATGAGAGGTTTAGGGACAGGATGAACACCGGGGAGCTGTTTTTT. Its protein is CATSDERFRDRMNTGELFF.

The CDR3 nucleotides are TGTGCCGCGGGCAAGTGGGGAGCGGGAGAATATGTTTACAATGAGCAGTTCTTC. Protein product: CAAGKWGAGEYVYNEQFF. The rearrangement joins TRBV27 to TRBJ2-1; 8 bases map to TRBD2. The CDR3 extends over 18 amino acids. Per germline, CDR1 MNHEY and CDR2 SMNVEV (reference sequence). Trimming cost V 11 bases and J 4 bases; bases outside gene matches: 22.

Written as DNA, the CDR3 is TGCAGCGTTGAGATCTACAATGAGCAGTTCTTC. Protein product: CSVEIYNEQFF. V is TRBV29-1 and J is TRBJ2-1; D unclear. V lost 3 bases to trimming and J lost 3 bases, with 3 bases between them. Germline CDR1 reads SQVTM; CDR2 reads ANQGSEA. The CDR3 extends over 11 amino acids.

The chain uses TRBV11-2 and TRBJ1-2; no clear D. Germline CDR1 reads SGHAT; CDR2 reads FQNNGV. The CDR3 is 15 residues long. Trimming stripped 4 bases from V and 0 bases from J, with 12 bases between. The CDR3 bases are TGTGCCAGCAGCTCCTCCTTAGTCTCTAACTATGGCTACACCTTC. Protein product: CASSSSLVSNYGYTF.

This clonotype has only one observation. This chain connects TRBV20-1 to TRBJ2-3; maybe TRBD2 (7 bases). Looked up from germline, CDR1 is DFQATT and CDR2 is SNEGSKA (reference sequence). Trimming cost V 3 bases and J 6 bases, with 16 bases left between them. This CDR3 is 14 amino acids long. The DNA of the CDR3 is TGCAGTGCTAGGGACCGGGGGGCCTGGGATACGCAGTATTTT. This codes for CSARDRGAWDTQYF.

This chain uses TRBV2 with TRBJ1-5; D gene ambiguous. Per the germline V gene, CDR1 is SNHLY and CDR2 is FYNNEI. The V end lost 3 bases, the J end lost 7 bases, and 7 bases lay between the germline ends. This CDR3 region has 12 residues. The CDR3 nucleotides are TGTGCCAGCAGTGACTCGTTGCAGCCCCAGCATTTT. Translating gives CASSDSLQPQHF.

The V and J genes are TRBV6-6 and TRBJ1-2; perhaps TRBD1 as D (5 bases). Trimming took 8 bases from V and 0 from J, leaving 13 bases between them. This CDR3 spans 14 amino acids. From germline, CDR1 is MNHNY and CDR2 SVGAGI (reference sequence). The CDR3, as DNA: TGTGCCAGCGGAAGTGGGGACGCTAACTATGGCTACACCTTC. It yields the protein CASGSGDANYGYTF.

The chain recombines TRBV12-3 or TRBV12-4 with TRBJ2-1; maybe TRBD2 (6 bases). The CDR3 is 16 residues long. Trimming took 8 bases from V and 0 from J, leaving 17 bases between them. The CDR3 loop is CASRHPSASSYNEQFF. The CDR3 DNA follows: TGTGCCAGCCGCCATCCTAGCGCCAGCTCCTACAATGAGCAGTTCTTC.

This chain uses TRBV5-1 with TRBJ1-5, with D unclear. The CDR3 has 13 residues. V lost 1 base and J lost 9, with 11 bases in between. The germline V gene has CDR1 SGHRS and CDR2 YFSETQ. The CDR3 region is CASSLTRGGPQHF. CDR3 DNA sequence: TGCGCCAGCAGCTTGACGCGGGGAGGGCCCCAGCATTTT.

The chain carries TRBV4-3 and TRBJ2-7; D unclear. Deletions cut 1 base from V and 2 bases from J, with 9 bases between. CDR1 and CDR2 (germline): LGHNA, YSLEER. The CDR3 runs to 14 residues. The CDR3 DNA is TGCGCCAGCAGCCAAGTCAACAACGCCTACGAGCAGTACTTC. Translated: CASSQVNNAYEQYF.

The chain joins TRBV29-1 to TRBJ2-7, with TRBD1 matching over 8 bases. The CDR3 loop spans 11 amino acids. V shed 7 bases, J shed 3 bases, and the junction held 2 bases outside the gene matches. Germline V CDR1 and CDR2: SQVTM, ANQGSEA. CDR3 protein: CSGGQGYEQYF. The CDR3 bases are TGCAGCGGAGGACAGGGCTACGAGCAGTACTTC.

This chain links TRBV6-6 with TRBJ2-7, with TRBD1 identical over 7 bases. The CDR3 is 16 residues long. The trim removed 4 bases at V and 3 bases at J, leaving 12 bases unmatched. Per the germline V gene, CDR1 is MNHNY and CDR2 is SVGAGI (reference sequence). Written as DNA, the CDR3 is TGTGCCAGCAGTTCCCTCCGGACAGGTTCAGACTACGAGCAGTACTTC. It yields the protein CASSSLRTGSDYEQYF.

This clonotype was seen only a few times. The rearrangement links TRBV7-9 to TRBJ1-4; D not certain. Trimming removed 4 bases at V and 8 bases at J, with 17 bases between. The CDR3 is 15 amino acids. The V gene's germline CDR1 is SEHNR and CDR2 FQNEAQ (reference sequence). The CDR3 loop reads CASSSDPGDSEKLFF. The DNA for the CDR3 is TGTGCCAGCAGCTCAGACCCTGGGGATTCGGAAAAACTGTTTTTT.

This chain uses TRBV9 with TRBJ2-5, with D hard to call. V was shortened by 0 bases and J by 2 bases, with 11 bases between the two germline ends. This CDR3 has 15 amino acids. The V gene's germline CDR1 is SGDLS and CDR2 YYNGEE. CDR3 bases: TGTGCCAGCAGCGTAGGTTGGGCACCTCAAGAGACCCAGTACTTC. This sequence encodes CASSVGWAPQETQYF.

This clonotype appeared a single time. This chain uses TRBV12-3 or TRBV12-4 with TRBJ2-3, with TRBD2 matching 8 bases. The V gene end was trimmed by 5 bases and the J gene end by 5 bases; junction bases not matched to a gene: 12. The CDR3 is 16 amino acids. The CDR3, as DNA: TGTGCCAGCAGTCCCGTAGGTAGCGGGGAAGGAGATACGCAGTATTTT. Its protein product is CASSPVGSGEGDTQYF.

This chain joins TRBV11-2 and TRBJ2-1; unclear D gene. Trimming took 7 bases from V and 7 from J, leaving 8 bases between them. The germline gives CDR1 SGHAT, CDR2 FQNNGV. The CDR3 spans 11 residues. The CDR3 sequence is CASTDLNEQFF. The CDR3 bases are TGTGCCAGCACCGATCTTAATGAGCAGTTCTTC.

Concerning this clonotype: A junction boundary mismatches the germline segment, possibly from a read error. The V and J genes are TRBV27 and TRBJ2-3; TRBD1 agrees at 8 bases. CDR3 length equals 15 residues. Germline V gene data show CDR1 as MNHEY and CDR2 as SMNVEV (reference sequence). CDR3 nucleotide sequence: TGTGCCAGCAGTCCTACGACAGGGGACTTTGATACGCGGTATTTT. Its translation is CASSPTTGDFDTRYF.

The CDR3 DNA is TGTGCCAGCAGCTTATGGCAGGGACTAGACACCTACGAGCAGTACTTC. It specifies CASSLWQGLDTYEQYF. The chain is built from TRBV11-2 and TRBJ2-7, with 8 bases matching TRBD2. The germline V gene has CDR1 SGHAT and CDR2 FQNNGV. The CDR3 is 16 residues long. V trimming: 2 bases; J trimming: 2 bases; junction bases outside the gene matches: 8.

The CDR3 sequence: CASILKLDSYNEQFF. The CDR3 DNA follows: TGTGCCAGCATTCTTAAGCTGGACTCCTACAATGAGCAGTTCTTC. J is TRBJ2-1 and V is TRBV6-2 or TRBV6-3; D call uncertain. Looked up from germline, CDR1 is MNHEY and CDR2 is SVGEGT. V was pared by 7 bases and J by 0 bases, with 13 bases between. The CDR3 runs to 15 residues.